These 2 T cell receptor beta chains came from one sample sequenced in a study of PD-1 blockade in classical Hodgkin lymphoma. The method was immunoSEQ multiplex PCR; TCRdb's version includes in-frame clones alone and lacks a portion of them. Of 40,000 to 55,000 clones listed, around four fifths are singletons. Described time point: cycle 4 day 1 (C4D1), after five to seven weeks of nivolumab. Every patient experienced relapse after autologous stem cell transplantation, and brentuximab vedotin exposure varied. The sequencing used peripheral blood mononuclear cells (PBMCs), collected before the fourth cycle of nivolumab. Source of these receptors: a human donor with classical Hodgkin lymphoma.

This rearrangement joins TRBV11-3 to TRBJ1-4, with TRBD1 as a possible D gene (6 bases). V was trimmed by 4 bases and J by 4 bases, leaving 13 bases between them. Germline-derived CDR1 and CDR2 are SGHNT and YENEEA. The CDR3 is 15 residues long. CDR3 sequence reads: CASSSYRVVNEKLFF. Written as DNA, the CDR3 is TGTGCCAGCAGCTCTTACAGGGTCGTTAATGAAAAACTGTTTTTT.

The CDR3 is CASRVGTGELFF. CDR3 nucleotide sequence: TGTGCCAGTAGAGTTGGGACCGGGGAGCTGTTTTTT. The V call is TRBV19, the J call TRBJ2-2; D gene uncertain. Trimming removed 6 bases at V and 5 bases at J, with 7 bases between. The CDR3 runs 12 residues. Per the germline V gene, CDR1 is LNHDA and CDR2 is SQIVND (reference sequence).